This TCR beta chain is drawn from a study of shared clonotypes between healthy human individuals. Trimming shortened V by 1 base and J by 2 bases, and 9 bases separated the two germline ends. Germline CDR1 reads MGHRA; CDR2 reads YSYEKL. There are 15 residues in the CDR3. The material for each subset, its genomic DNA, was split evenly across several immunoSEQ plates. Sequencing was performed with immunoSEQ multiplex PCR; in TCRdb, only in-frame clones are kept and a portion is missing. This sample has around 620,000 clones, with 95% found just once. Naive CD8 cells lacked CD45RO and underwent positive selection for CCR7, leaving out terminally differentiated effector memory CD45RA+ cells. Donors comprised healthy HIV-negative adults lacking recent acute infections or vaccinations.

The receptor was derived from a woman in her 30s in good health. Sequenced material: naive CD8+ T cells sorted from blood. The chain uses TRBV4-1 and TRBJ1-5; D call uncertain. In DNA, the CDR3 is TGCGCCAGCAGCCAAGCGAGATTTGGCAATCAGCCCCAGCATTTT. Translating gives CASSQARFGNQPQHF.